The clone carrying this TCR beta chain appeared once. Germline loops: CDR1 LNHNV, CDR2 YYDKDF (reference sequence). The CDR3 is 15 residues long. J was trimmed by 4 bases and V by 3 bases; bases with no gene match: 6. Total RNA extracted from each sample amounted to at least 6 micrograms. These data come from a study of blood T cells in healthy people across ages. Using a J-beta primer mix together with a sample-barcoded 5' primer, a second PCR was run for roughly 6 to 12 cycles. In TCRdb, the 5' RACE reads were re-called with MiXCR into one record per CDR3 protein. The sample includes approximately 830,000 distinct CDR3 sequences, roughly 60% of them seen just once.

V usage is TRBV15 and J usage is TRBJ2-7; 10 bases are a match to TRBD1. Specimen: blood. The clonotype was recovered from a young man in good health. CDR3 coding DNA: TGTGCCACCAGCAGTGACAGGGGGCTTATGTACGAGCAGTACTTC. Translation: CATSSDRGLMYEQYF.